This entry lists 26 T cell receptor beta chains sequenced from one sample in a study of Ad26.COV2.S vaccination and SARS-CoV-2 variants. The treatment here: 15 to 20 received Ad26.COV2.S at low or high dose, single or two shots; about 5 received placebo; per-sample allocation not given. Specimen acquisition occurred on day 63 following the initial vaccine or placebo injection. Produced via immunoSEQ multiplex PCR; TCRdb's table is partial and in-frame only. The table has under 250,000 clones, roughly nine tenths seen once. Sequencing was performed on peripheral blood, taken in a trial of Ad26.COV2.S vaccine versus placebo. All receptors come from a person aged 18 to 65 who received the Ad26.COV2.S COVID-19 vaccine or a placebo.

V usage is TRBV9 and J usage is TRBJ1-4; 8 nucleotides align to TRBD1. Trimming took 3 bases from V and 3 from J; bases not matched to a gene: 7. From germline, CDR1 is SGDLS and CDR2 YYNGEE. This CDR3 has 16 residues. The CDR3 DNA reads TGTGCCAGCAGCGAAGATTCGACAGGGGCTAATGAAAAACTGTTTTTT. Its translation is CASSEDSTGANEKLFF.

This clone was found a few times. This chain joins TRBV19 and TRBJ1-2; 8 nucleotides align to TRBD1. Looked up from germline, CDR1 is LNHDA and CDR2 is SQIVND (reference sequence). With V trimmed by 2 bases and J by 6 bases, 8 bases remained unmatched. The CDR3 is 15 amino acids. CDR3 amino acids: CASSISRGQGDGYTF. DNA of the CDR3: TGTGCCAGTAGTATATCCCGAGGACAGGGTGATGGCTACACCTTC.

The chain joins TRBV6-5 to TRBJ2-2, with 7 positions matching TRBD1. Germline V gives CDR1 MNHEY, CDR2 SVGAGI. This CDR3 region has 14 residues. J was trimmed by 2 bases and V by 5 bases; bases with no gene match: 2. The CDR3 here is CASSRTGNTGELFF. The CDR3 DNA follows: TGTGCCAGCAGTAGGACAGGAAACACCGGGGAGCTGTTTTTT.

The chain recombines TRBV7-9 with TRBJ1-5; a possible D gene is TRBD1 (5 bases). The CDR3 is 17 residues long. Germline lookup yields CDR1 SEHNR and CDR2 FQNEAQ (reference sequence). Between the trimmed V and J ends, which lost 6 bases and 4 bases, there was a span of 22 bases. The CDR3 sequence: CASSSYGTSGKNQPQHF. The DNA for the CDR3 is TGTGCCAGCAGTAGCTATGGGACTTCGGGAAAAAATCAGCCCCAGCATTTT.

The CDR3 protein is CASRAPGTGGAEQFF. The CDR3 DNA reads as TGTGCCAGTAGGGCACCAGGGACAGGGGGAGCAGAGCAGTTCTTC. V gene TRBV19 combines with J gene TRBJ2-1; 11 nucleotides agree with TRBD1. The CDR3 has 15 residues. Germline V CDR1 and CDR2: LNHDA, SQIVND (reference sequence). V gave up 6 bases and J gave up 10 bases; unmatched junction bases: 11.

The V call is TRBV6-5, the J call TRBJ1-4, with no clear D. The V and J ends lost 4 bases and 5 bases respectively, with 11 bases between them. CDR1 is MNHEY and CDR2 is SVGAGI in the germline V gene. CDR3 length: 14 residues. CDR3 in amino acids: CASSFGRSNEKLFF. The CDR3 DNA reads TGTGCCAGCAGTTTCGGCAGGAGCAATGAAAAACTGTTTTTT.

This clone occurred a few times. The CDR3 DNA follows: TGTGCCACCAGCAGAGATTTAGCGGGGACCACAGATACGCAGTATTTT. Translation: CATSRDLAGTTDTQYF. The chain combines TRBV15 with TRBJ2-3; 8 positions agree with TRBD2. The trim removed 0 bases at V and 2 bases at J, leaving 4 bases unmatched. CDR1 is LNHNV, CDR2 YYDKDF, per germline (reference sequence). The CDR3 extends over 16 amino acids.

The chain is built from TRBV20-1 and TRBJ2-7; D is tentatively TRBD1 or TRBD2 (5 bases each). Germline V gives CDR1 DFQATT, CDR2 SNEGSKA (reference sequence). V was shortened by 3 bases and J by 3 bases, with 6 bases between the two germline ends. The CDR3 totals 11 residues. The CDR3 DNA follows: TGCAGTGCTAGGGGGGACTACGAGCAGTACTTC. Protein: CSARGDYEQYF.

CDR3 DNA: TGTGCCAGCAGCGCCGGGAACGGCGATCAGCCCCAGCATTTT. Its protein is CASSAGNGDQPQHF. This rearrangement joins TRBV9 to TRBJ1-5, with D unresolved. This CDR3 contains 14 residues. V lost 3 bases, J lost 5 bases, and 12 bases lay in between. The germline gives CDR1 SGDLS, CDR2 YYNGEE.

The chain is built from TRBV9 and TRBJ1-2; D is perhaps TRBD1 (6 bases). Deletions cut 0 bases from V and 7 bases from J, with 16 bases between. Looked up from germline, CDR1 is SGDLS and CDR2 is YYNGEE. This CDR3 has 15 amino acids. The CDR3 nucleotides are TGTGCCAGCAGCGTAGACCCTCTCGGGGGGGCTGGCTACACCTTC. Its protein is CASSVDPLGGAGYTF.

V is TRBV15 and J is TRBJ1-1; 7 bases agree with TRBD1. CDR3 length: 15 amino acids. V trimming: 5 bases; J trimming: 1 base; junction bases outside the gene matches: 7. CDR1 is LNHNV, CDR2 YYDKDF, per germline (reference sequence). CDR3 sequence reads: CATSPRTGPNTEAFF. CDR3 DNA sequence: TGTGCCACCAGCCCAAGGACAGGTCCGAACACTGAAGCTTTCTTT.

This chain uses TRBV5-4 with TRBJ2-3; 14 bases are a match to TRBD2. Looked up from germline, CDR1 is SGHNT and CDR2 is YYREEE (reference sequence). This CDR3 has 14 amino acids. The J segment lost 4 bases and the V segment lost 5 bases, leaving 0 bases of the junction unmatched. DNA for the CDR3: TGTGCCAGCAGGACTAGCGGGGGGGCAGATACGCAGTATTTT. Translation: CASRTSGGADTQYF.

The V gene is TRBV7-3, the J gene TRBJ1-1; 9 positions agree with TRBD1. CDR1 is SGHTA and CDR2 is FQGTGA in the germline V gene. V shed 1 base, J shed 5 bases, and the junction held 8 bases outside the gene matches. The CDR3 contains 16 residues. CDR3 nucleotides: TGTGCCAGCAGCTTAAAGGCCGGGACAGGGTTAACTGAAGCTTTCTTT. Translating gives CASSLKAGTGLTEAFF.

This chain joins TRBV5-6 and TRBJ2-7; D tentatively fits TRBD1 or TRBD2 (6 bases each). The V gene lost 4 bases and the J gene lost 5 bases, with 13 bases spanning the gap. The CDR3 loop spans 13 amino acids. Looked up from germline, CDR1 is SGHDT and CDR2 is YYEEEE. CDR3 sequence: CASSPVGGHEQYF. The DNA of the CDR3 is TGTGCCAGCAGCCCGGTAGGGGGGCACGAGCAGTACTTC.

The CDR3 region is CAWIGQPNTEAFF. CDR3 in DNA: TGTGCCTGGATTGGACAGCCGAACACTGAAGCTTTCTTT. The genes are TRBV30 and TRBJ1-1; a possible D gene is TRBD1 (6 bases). Germline CDR1 reads GTSNPN; CDR2 reads SVGIG (reference sequence). This CDR3 has 13 residues. V lost 4 bases and J 1 base, leaving 10 bases between the germline ends.

This chain links TRBV7-8 with TRBJ1-2; D gene unclear. The germline gives CDR1 SGHVS, CDR2 FQNEAQ. Deletions cut 1 base from V and 2 bases from J, with 8 bases between. The CDR3 is 14 amino acids. The CDR3 DNA reads TGTGCCAGCAGCTTAGTCGCGGTCAACTATGGCTACACCTTC. Its translation: CASSLVAVNYGYTF. The full variable domain, its missing parts supplied by reference TRBV7-8 and TRBJ1-2, is GAGVSQSPRYKVAKRGQDVALRCDPISGHVSLFWYQQALGQGPEFLTYFQNEAQLDKSGLPSDRFFAERPEGSVSTLKIQRTQQEDSAVYLCASSLVAVNYGYTFGSGTRLTVV.

This sequence joins TRBV12-3 or TRBV12-4 and TRBJ2-7; D gene uncertain. V dropped 6 bases and J dropped 1 base, with 10 bases sitting between them. This CDR3 has 13 amino acids. As DNA, the CDR3 is TGTGCCAGCAGGCCTCGATTGTCCTACGAGCAGTACTTC. Amino acids: CASRPRLSYEQYF.

This chain uses TRBV7-3 with TRBJ2-3; D is undetermined. Trimming took off 3 bases at V and 8 bases at J, with 6 bases between the two ends. The length of the CDR3 is 11 residues. Per germline, CDR1 SGHTA and CDR2 FQGTGA. CDR3 loop: CASSFGATQYF. CDR3 nucleotide sequence: TGTGCCAGCAGCTTCGGAGCTACGCAGTATTTT.

The V and J genes are TRBV4-2 and TRBJ1-4; 8 positions match TRBD1. The CDR3 is made up of 18 amino acids. With 3 bases clipped from V and 0 bases from J, the junction kept 9 bases outside the gene matches. CDR1 and CDR2 (germline): LGHNA, YNFKEQ. The CDR3 DNA sequence: TGTGCCAGCAGCCAGGAAACAGGGGGACCTACAACTAATGAAAAACTGTTTTTT. This gives the protein CASSQETGGPTTNEKLFF.

The CDR3 loop reads CASSFNQGRETQYF. The CDR3 bases are TGTGCCAGCAGCTTTAATCAGGGGCGAGAGACCCAGTACTTC. The rearrangement links TRBV11-1 to TRBJ2-5, with D possibly matching TRBD1 (6 bases). This CDR3 region has 14 residues. Trimming pared 3 bases from V and 4 bases from J, leaving 12 bases between. Germline V gene lookup returns CDR1 SGHAT and CDR2 FQDESV (reference sequence).

V usage is TRBV4-2 and J usage is TRBJ1-2; D is undetermined. V was shortened by 1 base and J by 5 bases, with 11 bases between the two germline ends. CDR3 length: 14 amino acids. The germline gives CDR1 LGHNA, CDR2 YNFKEQ. The CDR3 sequence: CASSQGQDPYGYTF. CDR3 DNA: TGTGCCAGCAGCCAAGGTCAGGATCCTTATGGCTACACCTTC.

This sequence joins TRBV9 and TRBJ2-2, with no clear D. This CDR3 is 16 amino acids long. Germline lookup yields CDR1 SGDLS and CDR2 YYNGEE. The V and J ends lost 0 bases and 0 bases respectively, with 9 bases between them. The chain's CDR3 is CASSVVQSANTGELFF. The CDR3 DNA is TGTGCCAGCAGCGTAGTCCAGTCCGCGAACACCGGGGAGCTGTTTTTT.

The chain is built from TRBV5-6 and TRBJ2-5; D gene unclear. Germline CDR1 SGHDT, CDR2 YYEEEE. This CDR3 spans 13 amino acids. Deletions cut 2 bases from V and 0 bases from J, with 5 bases between. CDR3 region: CASSFTDQETQYF. CDR3 nucleotides: TGTGCCAGCAGCTTTACAGACCAAGAGACCCAGTACTTC.

The chain uses TRBV7-8 and TRBJ1-6, with 9 positions matching TRBD1. The CDR3 is 18 residues long. CDR1 is SGHVS, CDR2 FQNEAQ, per germline. The trim removed 4 bases at V and 7 bases at J, leaving 14 bases unmatched. This chain's CDR3 is CASSYLSGQGAFNSPLHF. In DNA, the CDR3 is TGTGCCAGCAGCTACCTCTCGGGACAGGGTGCCTTCAATTCACCCCTCCACTTT.

The chain combines TRBV27 with TRBJ2-2; 8 nucleotides align to TRBD2. V was clipped by 1 base and J by 8 bases; unmatched bases: 6. From germline, CDR1 is MNHEY and CDR2 SMNVEV (reference sequence). The CDR3 has 15 amino acids. This CDR3 is CASSLWSGRFGELFF. CDR3 DNA: TGTGCCAGCAGTTTATGGAGCGGGAGATTTGGGGAGCTGTTTTTT.

This clone was detected only once. Its ends do not fully match the called genes, so a read error is possible. V and J are TRBV5-1 and TRBJ1-2, with D maybe TRBD1 (5 bases). Germline loops: CDR1 SGHRS, CDR2 YFSETQ. The CDR3 sequence is 16 residues long. In DNA form, the CDR3 reads TGCGCCAGCAGGTTGGGAGATCCCGGGGGTAACTATGGCTACACCTTC. As protein: CASRLGDPGGNYGYTF.